A single sample gave rise to the 18 T cell receptor beta chains below, sequenced in a study of blood T cell repertoires in COVID-19. The table came from immunoSEQ multiplex PCR; TCRdb's copy has only in-frame clones and leaves some out. The sample carries some 85,000 clones, around 80% recorded once. Sample: peripheral blood. The receptors were sampled from a human donor in a cohort sampled during active COVID-19.

The chain joins TRBV29-1 to TRBJ2-7, with a possible D match to TRBD1 (6 bases). The ends were cut back, 5 bases at V and 0 bases at J, with 17 bases in the middle. This CDR3 comprises 15 residues. The germline V gene has CDR1 SQVTM and CDR2 ANQGSEA. This CDR3 reads CSVILRDKSSYEQYF. The DNA for the CDR3 is TGCAGCGTTATACTCCGGGACAAATCCTCCTACGAGCAGTACTTC.

In DNA, the CDR3 is TGTGCCAGCAGTGAGGCCCCTTGGGGCTACACCTTC. It is translated as CASSEAPWGYTF. The V and J genes are TRBV6-1 and TRBJ1-2; D uncertain. This CDR3 region has 12 residues. Germline V gene data show CDR1 as MNHNS and CDR2 as SASEGT. V was cut by 3 bases and J by 8 bases, with 10 bases left in between.

This clone was picked up one time. This rearrangement joins TRBV18 to TRBJ1-2, with a tentative D call TRBD1 (6 bases). Germline V gene sequence: CDR1 KGHSH, CDR2 LQKENI. The V gene lost 8 bases and the J gene lost 0 bases, with 13 bases spanning the gap. The CDR3 is made up of 14 amino acids. The CDR3 loop is CASSWGTPNYGYTF. The CDR3 nucleotides read TGTGCCAGCAGCTGGGGGACACCTAACTATGGCTACACCTTC. Drawing the rest from reference TRBV18 and TRBJ1-2, the complete variable domain is NAGVMQNPRHLVRRRGQEARLRCSPMKGHSHVYWYRQLPEEGLKFMVYLQKENIIDESGMPKERFSAEFPKEGPSILRIQQVVRGDSAAYFCASSWGTPNYGYTFGSGTRLTVV.

The chain combines TRBV11-2 with TRBJ1-3; 9 nucleotides match TRBD1. The ends lost 1 base at V and 2 bases at J; junction bases unmatched: 3. CDR1 and CDR2 (germline): SGHAT, FQNNGV. The CDR3 loop spans 16 amino acids. CDR3 sequence: CASSLVGTGTGNTIYF. The CDR3 DNA sequence: TGTGCCAGCAGCTTAGTGGGGACAGGGACTGGAAACACCATATATTTT.

The chain is built from TRBV5-1 and TRBJ2-1; TRBD1 agrees at 8 bases. V shed 6 bases, J shed 6 bases, and the junction held 8 bases outside the gene matches. This CDR3 is built from 14 residues. Per germline, CDR1 SGHRS and CDR2 YFSETQ. The CDR3, as DNA: TGCGCCAGCACCTTAAGCACAGGGGGCAATGAGCAGTTCTTC. As protein: CASTLSTGGNEQFF.

The chain couples TRBV7-3 to TRBJ2-6, with a weak D call TRBD2 (7 bases). Germline assignment: CDR1 SGHTA and CDR2 FQGTGA. With 5 bases removed from V and 0 bases from J, the gap between germline ends came to 20 bases. There are 19 residues in the CDR3. The CDR3, as DNA: TGTGCCAGCAGCCCCGGCCGGGGGGCCTTTAGCTCTGGGGCCAACGTCCTGACTTTC. Protein product: CASSPGRGAFSSGANVLTF.

The genes are TRBV6-5 and TRBJ2-7; TRBD2 might be the D (5 bases). The CDR3 loop spans 12 amino acids. Between the trimmed V and J ends, which lost 10 bases and 2 bases, there was a span of 12 bases. CDR1 is MNHEY, CDR2 SVGAGI, per germline. The CDR3 DNA reads as TGTGCCACCAAGACGGGAACCTACGAGCAGTACTTC. This codes for CATKTGTYEQYF.

This chain links TRBV30 with TRBJ2-6; 7 nucleotides line up with TRBD1. Germline CDR1 and CDR2: GTSNPN and SVGIG (reference sequence). The ends lost 4 bases at V and 0 bases at J; junction bases unmatched: 9. CDR3 length: 17 amino acids. The CDR3 sequence is CAWKYRGLSSGANVLTF. The CDR3 DNA reads as TGTGCCTGGAAGTACAGGGGTTTGAGCTCTGGGGCCAACGTCCTGACTTTC.

This chain uses TRBV30 with TRBJ1-2; 9 positions agree with TRBD1. From germline, CDR1 is GTSNPN and CDR2 SVGIG (reference sequence). The CDR3 has 13 residues. J gave up 6 bases and V 2 bases, and 4 bases lay outside the gene matches. Here the CDR3 reads CAWSLGQGDGYTF. In nucleotides, the CDR3 is TGTGCCTGGAGTCTGGGACAGGGAGATGGCTACACCTTC.

V gene TRBV7-9 combines with J gene TRBJ1-5, with no clear D. The V gene lost 4 bases and the J gene lost 0 bases, with 7 bases spanning the gap. The CDR3 is 14 residues long. Germline CDR1 and CDR2: SEHNR and FQNEAQ (reference sequence). CDR3 bases: TGTGCCAGCAGCTATGCGGATAGCAATCAGCCCCAGCATTTT. Its translation: CASSYADSNQPQHF.

The chain is built from TRBV28 and TRBJ2-1, with D tentatively TRBD1 (6 bases). The ends were cut back, 1 base at V and 4 bases at J, with 14 bases in the middle. Germline V gene sequence: CDR1 MDHEN, CDR2 SYDVKM. The CDR3 covers 16 residues. The CDR3 protein is CASSLFRAGVYNEQFF. Written as DNA, the CDR3 is TGTGCCAGCAGTTTATTTAGGGCAGGGGTGTACAATGAGCAGTTCTTC.

V usage is TRBV3-1 (or the pseudogene TRBV3-2) and J usage is TRBJ2-1; perhaps TRBD1 as D (6 bases). Germline CDR1 LGHDT, CDR2 YNNKEL (reference sequence). The germline V and J ends were trimmed by 4 bases and 2 bases, with 12 bases remaining between them. The CDR3 spans 15 residues. The CDR3 spells CASSLDRSPYNEQFF. The DNA for the CDR3 is TGTGCCAGCAGCCTGGACAGATCCCCCTACAATGAGCAGTTCTTC.

The rearrangement uses TRBV29-1 and TRBJ1-5; TRBD1 aligns across 11 bases. J was trimmed by 6 bases and V by 7 bases; bases with no gene match: 5. This CDR3 comprises 13 residues. Germline V CDR1 and CDR2: SQVTM, ANQGSEA. CDR3 residues: CSAGQGGAQPQHF. The DNA of the CDR3 is TGCAGCGCGGGACAGGGGGGTGCTCAGCCCCAGCATTTT.

This chain uses TRBV5-1 with TRBJ2-1, with D possibly being TRBD1 (6 bases). Trimming took 6 bases from V and 8 from J, leaving 15 bases between them. The CDR3 is 13 residues long. Germline V gives CDR1 SGHRS, CDR2 YFSETQ. The CDR3 region has the DNA TGCGCCAGCACCACGATTCCAGGGGATGAGCAGTTCTTC. This codes for CASTTIPGDEQFF.

The genes are TRBV30 and TRBJ1-1; TRBD1 matches 7 bases. Germline V gives CDR1 GTSNPN, CDR2 SVGIG (reference sequence). The CDR3 has 13 residues. J lost 4 bases, V lost 6 bases, and 8 bases had no gene match. CDR3 amino acids: CACRDSETTEAFF. The CDR3 nucleotides are TGTGCCTGCCGGGACAGCGAAACCACTGAAGCTTTCTTT.

This sequence joins TRBV28 and TRBJ2-5; possibly TRBD1 for D (5 bases). Germline V CDR1 and CDR2: MDHEN, SYDVKM. V lost 6 bases and J 4 bases, leaving 15 bases between the germline ends. The CDR3 totals 14 residues. The chain's CDR3 is CASSTTRAAETQYF. The CDR3, as DNA: TGTGCCAGCAGCACCACCAGGGCCGCAGAGACCCAGTACTTC.

The rearrangement joins TRBV5-5 to TRBJ2-7, with 10 bases that match TRBD2. With V trimmed by 0 bases and J by 7 bases, 7 bases remained unmatched. Per the germline V gene, CDR1 is SGHKS and CDR2 is YYEKEE (reference sequence). The CDR3 loop spans 15 amino acids. CDR3 region: CASSLAAGGPGEQYF. CDR3 nucleotides: TGTGCCAGCAGCTTGGCAGCGGGAGGGCCGGGTGAGCAGTACTTC. Looking up the rest from reference TRBV5-5 and TRBJ2-7 gives the full variable domain: DAGVTQSPTHLIKTRGQQVTLRCSPISGHKSVSWYQQVLGQGPQFIFQYYEKEERGRGNFPDRFSARQFPNYSSELNVNALLLGDSALYLCASSLAAGGPGEQYFGPGTRLTVT.

The chain has TRBV11-3 and TRBJ2-1; 12 bases align to TRBD2. The CDR3 sequence is 16 residues long. CDR1 SGHNT and CDR2 YENEEA come from the germline V gene. Trimming cost V 5 bases and J 4 bases; bases outside gene matches: 6. CDR3 amino acids: CASSPWTSGAYNEQFF. The CDR3 bases are TGTGCCAGCAGCCCATGGACTAGCGGGGCTTACAATGAGCAGTTCTTC.